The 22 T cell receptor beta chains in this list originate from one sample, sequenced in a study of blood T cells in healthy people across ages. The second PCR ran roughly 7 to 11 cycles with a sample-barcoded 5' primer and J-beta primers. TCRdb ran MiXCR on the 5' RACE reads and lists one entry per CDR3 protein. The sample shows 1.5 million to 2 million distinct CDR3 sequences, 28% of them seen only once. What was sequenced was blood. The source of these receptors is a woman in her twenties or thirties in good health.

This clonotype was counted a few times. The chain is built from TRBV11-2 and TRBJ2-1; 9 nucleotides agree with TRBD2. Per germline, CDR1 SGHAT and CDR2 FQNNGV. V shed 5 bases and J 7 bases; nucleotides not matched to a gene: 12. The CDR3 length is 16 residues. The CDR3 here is CASSDAGTSRKNEQFF. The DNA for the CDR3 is TGTGCCAGCAGCGACGCCGGGACTAGCAGGAAGAATGAGCAGTTCTTC.

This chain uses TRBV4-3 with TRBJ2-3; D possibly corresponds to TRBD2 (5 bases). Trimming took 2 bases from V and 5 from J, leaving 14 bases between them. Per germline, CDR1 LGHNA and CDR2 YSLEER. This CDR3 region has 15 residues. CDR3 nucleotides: TGCGCCAGCAGCCAATGGAGGCTAGCAGGAGATACGCAGTATTTT. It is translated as CASSQWRLAGDTQYF.

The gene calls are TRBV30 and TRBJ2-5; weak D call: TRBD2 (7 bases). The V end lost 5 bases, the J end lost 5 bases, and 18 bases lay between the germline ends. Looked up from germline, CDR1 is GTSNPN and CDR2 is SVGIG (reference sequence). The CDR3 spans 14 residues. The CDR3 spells CAWGRRGAGETQYF. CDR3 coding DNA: TGTGCCTGGGGGAGACGGGGGGCCGGGGAGACCCAGTACTTC. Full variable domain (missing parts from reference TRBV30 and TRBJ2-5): SQTIHQWPATLVQPVGSPLSLECTVEGTSNPNLYWYRQAAGRGLQLLFYSVGIGQISSEVPQNLSASRPQDRQFILSSKKLLLSDSGFYLCAWGRRGAGETQYFGPGTRLLVL.

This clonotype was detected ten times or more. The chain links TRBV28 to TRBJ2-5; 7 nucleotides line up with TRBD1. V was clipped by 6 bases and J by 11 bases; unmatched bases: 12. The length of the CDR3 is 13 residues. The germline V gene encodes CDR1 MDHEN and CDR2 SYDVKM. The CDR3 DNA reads TGTGCCAGCAGCCCGACAGGGAGTTTGGGTCAGTACTTC. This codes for CASSPTGSLGQYF.

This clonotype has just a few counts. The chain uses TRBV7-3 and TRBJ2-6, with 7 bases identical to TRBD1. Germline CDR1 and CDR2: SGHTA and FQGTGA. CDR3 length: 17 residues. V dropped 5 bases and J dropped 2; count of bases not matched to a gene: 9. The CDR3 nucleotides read TGTGCCAGCAGCCCCGCCGGGACAGAGGCTGGGGCCAACGTCCTGACTTTC. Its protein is CASSPAGTEAGANVLTF.

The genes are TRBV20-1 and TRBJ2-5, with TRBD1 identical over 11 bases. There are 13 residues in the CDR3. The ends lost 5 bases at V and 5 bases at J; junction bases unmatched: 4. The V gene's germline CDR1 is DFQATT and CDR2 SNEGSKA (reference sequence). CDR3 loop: CSAWGQGEETQYF. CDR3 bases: TGCAGTGCTTGGGGACAGGGGGAGGAGACCCAGTACTTC.

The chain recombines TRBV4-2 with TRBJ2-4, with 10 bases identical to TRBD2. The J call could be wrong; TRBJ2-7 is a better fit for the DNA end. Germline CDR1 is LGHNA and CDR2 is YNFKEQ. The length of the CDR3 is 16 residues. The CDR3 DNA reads TGTGCCAGCAGCCAAGACAGGAGCGGGGGGGCTTCCGAGCAGTACTTC. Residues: CASSQDRSGGASEQYF.

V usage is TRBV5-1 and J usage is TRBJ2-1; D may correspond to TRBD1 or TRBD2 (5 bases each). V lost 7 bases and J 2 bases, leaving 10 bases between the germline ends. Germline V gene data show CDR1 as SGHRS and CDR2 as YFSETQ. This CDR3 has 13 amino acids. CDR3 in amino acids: CASLGDTYNEQFF. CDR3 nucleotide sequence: TGCGCCAGCTTGGGGGATACCTACAATGAGCAGTTCTTC.

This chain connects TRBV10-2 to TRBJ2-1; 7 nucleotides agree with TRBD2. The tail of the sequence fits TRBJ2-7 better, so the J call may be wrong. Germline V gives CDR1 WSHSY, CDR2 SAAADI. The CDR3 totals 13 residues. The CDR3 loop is CAAGLADYNEQYF. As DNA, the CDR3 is TGCGCCGCAGGGCTAGCGGACTACAATGAGCAGTACTTC.

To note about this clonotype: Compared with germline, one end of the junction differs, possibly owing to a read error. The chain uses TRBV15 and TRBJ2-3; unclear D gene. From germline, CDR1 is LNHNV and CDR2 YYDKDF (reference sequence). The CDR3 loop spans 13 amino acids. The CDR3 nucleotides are TGCGCCACCAGCAGAGCTAGGTCAGATACGCAGTATTTT. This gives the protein CATSRARSDTQYF.

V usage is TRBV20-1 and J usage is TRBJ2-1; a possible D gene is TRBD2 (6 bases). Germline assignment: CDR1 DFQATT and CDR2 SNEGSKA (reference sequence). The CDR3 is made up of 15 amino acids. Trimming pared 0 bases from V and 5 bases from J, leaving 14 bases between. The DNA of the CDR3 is TGCAGTGCTAGAGAGTCGGCTAGCGCGAACAATGAGCAGTTCTTC. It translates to CSARESASANNEQFF.

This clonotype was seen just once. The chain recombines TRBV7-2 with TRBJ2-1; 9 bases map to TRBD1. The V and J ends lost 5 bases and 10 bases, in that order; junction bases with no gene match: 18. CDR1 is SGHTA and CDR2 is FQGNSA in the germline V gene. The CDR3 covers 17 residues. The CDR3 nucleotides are TGTGCCAGCAGCCCCCCCCATAGACAGGGGGTTCCCTACGAGCAGTTCTTC. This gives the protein CASSPPHRQGVPYEQFF.

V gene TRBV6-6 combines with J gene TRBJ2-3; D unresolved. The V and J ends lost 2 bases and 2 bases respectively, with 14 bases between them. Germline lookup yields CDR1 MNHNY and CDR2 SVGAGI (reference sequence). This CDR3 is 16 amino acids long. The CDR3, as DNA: TGTGCCAGCAGTTACGTGGCTTTCACCTACACAGATACGCAGTATTTT. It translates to CASSYVAFTYTDTQYF.

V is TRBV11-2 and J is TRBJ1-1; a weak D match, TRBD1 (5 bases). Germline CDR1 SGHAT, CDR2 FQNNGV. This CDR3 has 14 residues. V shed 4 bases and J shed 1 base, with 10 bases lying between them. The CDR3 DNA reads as TGTGCCAGCAGCTCGGGACGGAAGAACACTGAAGCTTTCTTT. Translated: CASSSGRKNTEAFF. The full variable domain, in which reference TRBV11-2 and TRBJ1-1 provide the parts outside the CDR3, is EAGVAQSPRYKIIEKRQSVAFWCNPISGHATLYWYQQILGQGPKLLIQFQNNGVVDDSQLPKDRFSAERLKGVDSTLKIQPAKLEDSAVYLCASSSGRKNTEAFFGQGTRLTVV.

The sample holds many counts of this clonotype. CDR3 loop: CASSLTSGKSEQYF. The CDR3 coding sequence is TGTGCCAGCAGCTTAACTAGCGGGAAAAGTGAGCAGTACTTC. V is TRBV7-9 and J is TRBJ2-7; 10 bases agree with TRBD2. CDR1 SEHNR and CDR2 FQNEAQ come from the germline V gene (reference sequence). The CDR3 is 14 amino acids. The V and J ends lost 2 bases and 7 bases, in that order; junction bases with no gene match: 5.

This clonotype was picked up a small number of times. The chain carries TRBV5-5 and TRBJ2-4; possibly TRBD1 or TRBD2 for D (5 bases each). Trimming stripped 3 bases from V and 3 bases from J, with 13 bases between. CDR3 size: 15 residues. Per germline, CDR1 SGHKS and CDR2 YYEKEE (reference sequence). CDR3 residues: CASSWPGAGKNIQYF. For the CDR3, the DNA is TGTGCCAGCAGCTGGCCCGGGGCAGGCAAAAACATTCAGTACTTC.

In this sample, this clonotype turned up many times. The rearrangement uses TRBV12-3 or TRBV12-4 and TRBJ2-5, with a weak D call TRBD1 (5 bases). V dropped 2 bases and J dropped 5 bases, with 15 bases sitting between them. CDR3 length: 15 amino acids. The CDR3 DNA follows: TGTGCCAGCAGTTTACCTCAGGGATTGAGGGAGACCCAGTACTTC. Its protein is CASSLPQGLRETQYF.

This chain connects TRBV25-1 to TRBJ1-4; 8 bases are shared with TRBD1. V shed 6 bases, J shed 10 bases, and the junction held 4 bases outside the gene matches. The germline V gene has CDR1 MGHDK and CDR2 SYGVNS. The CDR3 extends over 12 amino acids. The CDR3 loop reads CASRQGVAKLFF. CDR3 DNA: TGTGCCAGCAGACAGGGGGTTGCAAAACTGTTTTTT.

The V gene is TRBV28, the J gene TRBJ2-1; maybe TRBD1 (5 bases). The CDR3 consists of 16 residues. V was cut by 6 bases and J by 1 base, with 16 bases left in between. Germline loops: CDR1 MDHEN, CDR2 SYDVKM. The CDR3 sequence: CASSLRQPSSYNEQFF. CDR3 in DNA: TGTGCCAGCAGCCTAAGACAGCCTTCATCCTACAATGAGCAGTTCTTC.

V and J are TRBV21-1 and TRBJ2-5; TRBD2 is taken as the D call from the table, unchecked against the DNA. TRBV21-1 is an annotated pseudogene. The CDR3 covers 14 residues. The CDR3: CASSKTGSSETQYF. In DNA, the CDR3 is TGTGCCAGCAGCAAAACCGGGTCCTCAGAGACCCAGTACTTC.

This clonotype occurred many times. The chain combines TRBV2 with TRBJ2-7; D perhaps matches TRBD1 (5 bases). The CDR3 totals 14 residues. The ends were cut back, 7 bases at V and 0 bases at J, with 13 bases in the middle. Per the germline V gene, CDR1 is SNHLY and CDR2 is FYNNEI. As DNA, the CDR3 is TGTGCCAGCACCCCAGGGTCCCTCTCCTACGAGCAGTACTTC. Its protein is CASTPGSLSYEQYF.

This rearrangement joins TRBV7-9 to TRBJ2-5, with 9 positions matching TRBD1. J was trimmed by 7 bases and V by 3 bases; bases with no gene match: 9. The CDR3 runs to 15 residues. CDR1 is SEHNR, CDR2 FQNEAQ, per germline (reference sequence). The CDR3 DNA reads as TGTGCCAGCAGCTTGGGGACGACAGGGGGGACGACCCAGTACTTC. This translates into CASSLGTTGGTTQYF.